Below are 12 T cell receptor beta chains sequenced from a single sample in a study of T-cell memory formation after mild COVID-19. TCRdb called the 5' RACE reads again in MiXCR, with one record for every CDR3 protein. The repertoire has around 310,000 distinct CDR3 sequences, roughly an eighth of them found once; the top ten carry around 20%. Material for sequencing was PBMCs or a T cell subset sorted from them (not recorded which). These receptors all stem from a man between 18 and 35 years old who had mild COVID-19 (a few samples of this study predate the infection). Cell type and time point are not known.

This clonotype was detected a few times. The chain is built from TRBV29-1 and TRBJ2-2; D might be TRBD2 (5 bases). The germline V gene encodes CDR1 SQVTM and CDR2 ANQGSEA. V lost 3 bases and J lost 8, with 7 bases in between. CDR3 length: 11 residues. The CDR3 here is CSVDEGGELFF. CDR3 DNA: TGCAGCGTTGATGAGGGAGGGGAGCTGTTTTTT.

V and J are TRBV5-1 and TRBJ2-7, with D maybe TRBD1 (5 bases). CDR1 SGHRS and CDR2 YFSETQ come from the germline V gene. V gave up 4 bases and J gave up 4 bases, with 12 bases separating them. CDR3 length: 13 residues. This CDR3 reads CASSINRWYEQYF. The CDR3 DNA follows: TGCGCCAGCAGCATTAACAGGTGGTACGAGCAGTACTTC.

The chain links TRBV20-1 to TRBJ2-1, with TRBD2 matching over 10 bases. Germline lookup yields CDR1 DFQATT and CDR2 SNEGSKA (reference sequence). The junction had 10 bases not matched to a gene; V was cut back by 0 bases and J by 5 bases. CDR3 size: 17 residues. The CDR3 nucleotides read TGCAGTGCTAGAGATCGTCTTAGCGGGGGGTTACACAATGAGCAGTTCTTC. This translates into CSARDRLSGGLHNEQFF.

This clonotype was seen more than once but under ten times. This chain links TRBV29-1 with TRBJ2-3; D not certain. The CDR3 contains 14 residues. Germline V gene lookup returns CDR1 SQVTM and CDR2 ANQGSEA. Trimming shortened V by 4 bases and J by 2 bases, and 13 bases separated the two germline ends. The CDR3 DNA follows: TGCAGCGTTGTTGGCCAAACTAACACAGATACGCAGTATTTT. Amino acid sequence: CSVVGQTNTDTQYF.

J is TRBJ1-6 and V is TRBV4-1, with TRBD1 as a possible D gene (5 bases). Trimming removed 1 base from V and 0 bases from J, with 16 bases in between. Germline V gene sequence: CDR1 MGHRA, CDR2 YSYEKL. The CDR3 runs 19 residues. The CDR3 here is CASSQVDMGLSSYNSPLHF. The CDR3 nucleotides are TGCGCCAGCAGCCAAGTAGATATGGGACTGAGCTCCTATAATTCACCCCTCCACTTT.

This clonotype came up a few times. The chain carries TRBV5-1 and TRBJ2-5, with D possibly TRBD1 on 6 matching bases. Trimming removed 2 bases from V and 5 bases from J, with 10 bases in between. The CDR3 sequence is 13 residues long. The germline gives CDR1 SGHRS, CDR2 YFSETQ. The CDR3 DNA reads as TGCGCCAGCAGCTTACAGGGATGGGAGACCCAGTACTTC. This codes for CASSLQGWETQYF.

The chain combines TRBV10-3 with TRBJ2-5; the match to TRBD2 covers 7 bases. The CDR3 sequence is 13 residues long. Germline trimming cut 6 bases from V and 5 bases from J; bases unmatched to any gene: 6. The V gene's germline CDR1 is ENHRY and CDR2 SYGVKD. CDR3 nucleotide sequence: TGTGCCATCAGCTCACTAGCGTTGGAGACCCAGTACTTC. This sequence encodes CAISSLALETQYF.

This sequence joins TRBV7-8 and TRBJ2-5; the match to TRBD2 covers 7 bases. The CDR3 length is 14 residues. V dropped 5 bases and J dropped 4; count of bases not matched to a gene: 7. CDR1 is SGHVS and CDR2 is FQNEAQ in the germline V gene. The CDR3 DNA reads TGTGCCAGCAGCCCTCGCGGGGGACGAGAGACCCAGTACTTC. Protein sequence: CASSPRGGRETQYF.

This clonotype was seen only a few times. The chain combines TRBV7-9 with TRBJ1-1, with no clear D. CDR3 length: 18 residues. V shed 6 bases and J shed 0 bases, with 23 bases lying between them. CDR1 is SEHNR, CDR2 FQNEAQ, per germline (reference sequence). The CDR3 sequence is CASSSLGRRSFMNTEAFF. The CDR3 DNA sequence: TGTGCCAGCAGTTCCTTGGGGAGGAGAAGTTTCATGAACACTGAAGCTTTCTTT.

The V call is TRBV5-6, the J call TRBJ2-3; 11 nucleotides match TRBD2. J lost 2 bases, V lost 4 bases, and 6 bases had no gene match. The CDR3 consists of 16 residues. The germline gives CDR1 SGHDT, CDR2 YYEEEE. CDR3 protein: CASSTGTSGPTDTQYF. The CDR3 DNA reads TGTGCCAGCAGCACGGGGACTAGCGGACCCACAGATACGCAGTATTTT.

At least ten counts were recorded for this clonotype. The rearrangement uses TRBV7-2 and TRBJ1-5; a possible D gene is TRBD1 (6 bases). This CDR3 has 13 residues. V lost 2 bases, J lost 7 bases, and 9 bases lay in between. The V gene's germline CDR1 is SGHTA and CDR2 FQGNSA. This chain's CDR3 is CASSLNRDQPQHF. CDR3 DNA: TGTGCCAGCAGCTTAAACAGGGACCAGCCCCAGCATTTT. Supplemented by reference TRBV7-2 and TRBJ1-5, the full variable domain reads GAGVSQSPSNKVTEKGKDVELRCDPISGHTALYWYRQSLGQGLEFLIYFQGNSAPDKSGLPSDRFSAERTGGSVSTLTIQRTQQEDSAVYLCASSLNRDQPQHFGDGTRLSIL.

The V gene is TRBV25-1, the J gene TRBJ2-1; no clear D. CDR3 size: 18 residues. In germline, CDR1 is MGHDK, CDR2 SYGVNS. Trimming cost V 3 bases and J 6 bases, with 24 bases left between them. Here the CDR3 DNA reads TGTGCCAGCAGTGATCGGATGGTAAAGCACACGCTTAGCAATGAGCAGTTCTTC. This gives the protein CASSDRMVKHTLSNEQFF. The whole variable domain, remainder taken from reference TRBV25-1 and TRBJ2-1, is EADIYQTPRYLVIGTGKKITLECSQTMGHDKMYWYQQDPGMELHLIHYSYGVNSTEKGDLSSESTVSRIRTEHFPLTLESARPSHTSQYLCASSDRMVKHTLSNEQFFGPGTRLTVL.